Listed below are T cell receptor beta chains from one sample, sequenced in a study of identical twins. In TCRdb, the 5' RACE reads were re-called with MiXCR into one record per CDR3 protein. The sample records hundreds of thousands of distinct CDR3 sequences, 20% to 25% being singletons. These data were also reused for a study on T cells expressing NK-cell markers.

The sequencing sample was made of CD4+ T cells sorted from blood. These receptor sequences come from a woman aged 18-29 years in good health. The CDR3 runs from the conserved cysteine through the conserved F or W.

V: TRBV20-1; J: TRBJ2-1; CDR3: CSARALSGGNEQFF
V: TRBV6-1; J: TRBJ2-3; CDR3: CASIQGSPDDTQYF
V: TRBV29-1; J: TRBJ1-2; CDR3: CSVFDRVAIYGYTF
V: TRBV2; J: TRBJ2-1; CDR3: CASSMGLAFPYNEQFF
V: TRBV6-2/TRBV6-3; J: TRBJ2-7; CDR3: CASSTFYRGYYEQYF
V: TRBV12-3/TRBV12-4; J: TRBJ1-1; CDR3: CASSVWGRNTEAFF
V: TRBV6-2/TRBV6-3; J: TRBJ2-1; CDR3: CASRRDFNNEQFF
V: TRBV12-3/TRBV12-4; J: TRBJ1-1; CDR3: CASRDTASTEAFF
V: TRBV20-1; J: TRBJ2-1; CDR3: CSARPGLEQFF
V: TRBV20-1; J: TRBJ2-2; CDR3: CSAGPTGGTGELFF
V: TRBV5-1; J: TRBJ1-2; CDR3: CASSLRGGGQGDGYTF
V: TRBV20-1; J: TRBJ2-1; CDR3: CSARRLAVHNEQFF
V: TRBV5-1; J: TRBJ2-1; CDR3: CASSPDRVDYNEQFF
V: TRBV10-3; J: TRBJ1-5; CDR3: CAISRQEDQPQHF
V: TRBV12-3/TRBV12-4; J: TRBJ1-1; CDR3: CASSSSGQGRMNTEAFF
V: TRBV2; J: TRBJ2-5; CDR3: CASITGGKTQYF
V: TRBV10-3; J: TRBJ1-1; CDR3: CATQNQVNTEAFF